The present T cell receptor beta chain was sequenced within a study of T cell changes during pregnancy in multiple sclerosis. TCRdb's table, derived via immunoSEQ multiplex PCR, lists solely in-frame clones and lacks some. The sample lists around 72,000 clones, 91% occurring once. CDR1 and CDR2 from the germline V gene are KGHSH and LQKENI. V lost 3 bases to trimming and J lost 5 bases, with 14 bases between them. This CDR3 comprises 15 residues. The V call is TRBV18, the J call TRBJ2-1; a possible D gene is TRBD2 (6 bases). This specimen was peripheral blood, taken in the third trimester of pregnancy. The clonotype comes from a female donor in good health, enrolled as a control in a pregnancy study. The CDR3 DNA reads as TGTGCCAGCTCACCGGGGGGAGGAGGAGACAATGAGCAGTTCTTC. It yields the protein CASSPGGGGDNEQFF.